This T cell receptor (beta chain) was sequenced during a study of cytotoxic CD8 clonotypes in ibrutinib-treated CLL. This clone was seen a few times. Trimming cost V 10 bases and J 4 bases, with 11 bases left between them. In germline, CDR1 is SNHLY, CDR2 FYNNEI. There are 11 residues in the CDR3. Cryopreserved PBMCs provided 2 to 2.5 micrograms of genomic DNA for the TCR beta libraries. Assay used: immunoSEQ multiplex PCR; TCRdb lists only in-frame clones, some missing. The table records tens of thousands of clones, 45% to 50% of them present only once. This rearrangement joins TRBV2 to TRBJ2-7; D is unresolved. This TCR derives from a human donor with chronic lymphocytic leukemia. Sequenced here: PBMCs, sampled before ibrutinib treatment. This chain's CDR3 is CAKKSEYEQYF. The DNA of the CDR3 is TGTGCCAAAAAGTCGGAGTACGAGCAGTACTTC.